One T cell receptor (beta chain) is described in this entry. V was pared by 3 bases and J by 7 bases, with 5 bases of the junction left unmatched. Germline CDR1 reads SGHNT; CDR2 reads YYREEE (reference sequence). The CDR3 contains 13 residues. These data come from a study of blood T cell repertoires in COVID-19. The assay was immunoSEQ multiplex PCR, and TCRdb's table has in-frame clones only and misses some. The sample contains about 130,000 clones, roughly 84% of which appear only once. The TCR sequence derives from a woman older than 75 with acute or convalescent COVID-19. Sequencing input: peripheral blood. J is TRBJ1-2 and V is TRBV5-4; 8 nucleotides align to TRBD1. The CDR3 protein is CASSWTGTRGYTF. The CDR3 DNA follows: TGTGCCAGCAGCTGGACAGGGACGCGTGGCTACACCTTC. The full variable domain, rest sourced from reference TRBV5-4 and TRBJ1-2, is ETGVTQSPTHLIKTRGQQVTLRCSSQSGHNTVSWYQQALGQGPQFIFQYYREEENGRGNFPPRFSGLQFPNYSSELNVNALELDDSALYLCASSWTGTRGYTFGSGTRLTVV.